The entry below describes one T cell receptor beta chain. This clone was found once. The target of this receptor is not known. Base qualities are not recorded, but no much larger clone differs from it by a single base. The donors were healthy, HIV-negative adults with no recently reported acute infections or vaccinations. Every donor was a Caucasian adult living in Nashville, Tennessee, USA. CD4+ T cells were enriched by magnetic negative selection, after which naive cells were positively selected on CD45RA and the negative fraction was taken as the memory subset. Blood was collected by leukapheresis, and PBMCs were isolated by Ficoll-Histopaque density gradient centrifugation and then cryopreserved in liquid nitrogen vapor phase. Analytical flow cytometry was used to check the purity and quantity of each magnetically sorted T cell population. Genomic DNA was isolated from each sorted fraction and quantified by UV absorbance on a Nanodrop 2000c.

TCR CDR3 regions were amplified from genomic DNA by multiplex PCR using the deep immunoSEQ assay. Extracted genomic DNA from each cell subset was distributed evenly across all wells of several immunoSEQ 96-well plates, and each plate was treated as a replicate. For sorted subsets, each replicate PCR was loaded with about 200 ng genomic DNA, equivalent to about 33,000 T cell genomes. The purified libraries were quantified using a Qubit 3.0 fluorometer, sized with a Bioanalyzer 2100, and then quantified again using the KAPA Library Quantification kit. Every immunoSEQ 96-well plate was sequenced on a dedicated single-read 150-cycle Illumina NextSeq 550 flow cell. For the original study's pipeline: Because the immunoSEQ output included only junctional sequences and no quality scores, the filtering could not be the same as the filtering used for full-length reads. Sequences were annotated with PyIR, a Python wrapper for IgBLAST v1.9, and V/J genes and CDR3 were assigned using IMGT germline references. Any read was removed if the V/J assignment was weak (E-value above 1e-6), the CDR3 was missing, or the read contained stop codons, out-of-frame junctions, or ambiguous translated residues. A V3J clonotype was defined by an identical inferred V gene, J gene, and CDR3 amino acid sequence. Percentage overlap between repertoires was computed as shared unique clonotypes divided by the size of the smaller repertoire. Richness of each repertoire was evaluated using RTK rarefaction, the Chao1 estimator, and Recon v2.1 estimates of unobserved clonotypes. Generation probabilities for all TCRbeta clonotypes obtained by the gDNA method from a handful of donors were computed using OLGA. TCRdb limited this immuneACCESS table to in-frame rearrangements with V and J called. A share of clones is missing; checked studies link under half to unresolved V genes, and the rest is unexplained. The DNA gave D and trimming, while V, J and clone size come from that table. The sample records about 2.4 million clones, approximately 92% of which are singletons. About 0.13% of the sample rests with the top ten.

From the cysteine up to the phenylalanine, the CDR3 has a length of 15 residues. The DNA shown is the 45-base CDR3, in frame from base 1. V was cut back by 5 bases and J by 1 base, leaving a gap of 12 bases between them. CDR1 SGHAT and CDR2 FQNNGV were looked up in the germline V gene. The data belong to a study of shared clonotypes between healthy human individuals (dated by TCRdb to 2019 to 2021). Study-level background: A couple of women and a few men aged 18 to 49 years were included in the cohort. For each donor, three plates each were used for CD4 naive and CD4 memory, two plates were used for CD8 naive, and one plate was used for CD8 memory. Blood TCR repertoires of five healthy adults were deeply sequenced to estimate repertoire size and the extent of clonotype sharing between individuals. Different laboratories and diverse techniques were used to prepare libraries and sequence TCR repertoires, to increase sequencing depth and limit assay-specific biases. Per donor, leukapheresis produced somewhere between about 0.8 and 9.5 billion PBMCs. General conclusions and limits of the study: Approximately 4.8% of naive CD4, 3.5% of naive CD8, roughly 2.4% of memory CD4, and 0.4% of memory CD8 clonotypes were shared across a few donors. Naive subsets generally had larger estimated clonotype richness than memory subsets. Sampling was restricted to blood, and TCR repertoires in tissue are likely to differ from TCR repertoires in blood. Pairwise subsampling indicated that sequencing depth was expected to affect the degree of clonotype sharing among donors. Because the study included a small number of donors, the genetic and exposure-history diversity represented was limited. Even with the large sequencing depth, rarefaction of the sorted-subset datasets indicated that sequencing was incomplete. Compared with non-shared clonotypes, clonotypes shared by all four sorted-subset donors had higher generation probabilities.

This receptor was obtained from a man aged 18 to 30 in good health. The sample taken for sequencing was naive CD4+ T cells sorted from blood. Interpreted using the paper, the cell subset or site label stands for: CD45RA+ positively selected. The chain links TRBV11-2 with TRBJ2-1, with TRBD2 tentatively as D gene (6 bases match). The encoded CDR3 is CASSPDGTSYNEQFF. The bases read TGTGCCAGCAGCCCTGATGGGACTTCCTACAATGAGCAGTTCTTC.